The 21 T cell receptor beta chains below were found in one sample sequenced in a study of shared clonotypes between healthy human individuals. Data came from immunoSEQ multiplex PCR; TCRdb stores just in-frame clones and leaves some out. The sample shows millions of clones, 90% to 95% of them seen only once. Naive CD8 cells lacked CD45RO, underwent positive selection for CCR7 and left out terminally differentiated effector memory CD45RA+ cells. The sample taken for sequencing was naive CD8+ T cells from PBMCs. Receptor source: a man aged 18 to 30 in good health. Some clones in this sample may be carry-over from other donors' samples.

This clone was observed once. The genes are TRBV5-5 and TRBJ2-7; unclear D gene. The CDR3 totals 13 residues. V shed 0 bases and J shed 4 bases, with 8 bases lying between them. From germline, CDR1 is SGHKS and CDR2 YYEKEE (reference sequence). CDR3 protein: CASSLVATYEQYF. The CDR3 DNA follows: TGTGCCAGCAGCTTGGTGGCAACATACGAGCAGTACTTC.

The chain employs TRBV28 and TRBJ2-7; 8 bases agree with TRBD2. The CDR3 is 16 amino acids. Germline loops: CDR1 MDHEN, CDR2 SYDVKM. V lost 5 bases, J lost 5 bases, and 14 bases stayed unmatched. DNA for the CDR3: TGTGCCAGCAGTCTCCAAACCGGGACTAGTTTCCACGAGCAGTACTTC. It specifies CASSLQTGTSFHEQYF. The whole variable domain, remainder taken from reference TRBV28 and TRBJ2-7, is DVKVTQSSRYLVKRTGEKVFLECVQDMDHENMFWYRQDPGLGLRLIYFSYDVKMKEKGDIPEGYSVSREKKERFSLILESASTNQTSMYLCASSLQTGTSFHEQYFGPGTRLTVT.

The chain is built from TRBV27 and TRBJ2-5, with D perhaps TRBD2 (6 bases). The closer fit of TRBJ2-7 to the DNA end suggests the J call may be wrong. CDR1 and CDR2 (germline): MNHEY, SMNVEV (reference sequence). The CDR3 spans 11 residues. CDR3 region: CASMAGYEQYF. The DNA of the CDR3 is TGTGCCAGCATGGCGGGGTACGAGCAGTACTTC.

The chain combines TRBV30 with TRBJ1-6, with TRBD1 matching 7 bases. The CDR3 has 15 amino acids. V dropped 3 bases and J dropped 4; count of bases not matched to a gene: 6. Germline CDR1 is GTSNPN and CDR2 is SVGIG (reference sequence). CDR3 DNA sequence: TGTGCCTGGAGCCTCAGGACAGGTTATAATTCACCCCTCCACTTT. Protein product: CAWSLRTGYNSPLHF.

The genes are TRBV7-8 and TRBJ1-3; 7 bases align to TRBD1. Germline values: CDR1 SGHVS, CDR2 FQNEAQ. J gave up 3 bases and V 5 bases, and 10 bases lay outside the gene matches. There are 16 residues in the CDR3. The chain's CDR3 is CASSPGTAYFGNTIYF. CDR3 in DNA: TGTGCCAGCAGCCCCGGGACAGCATACTTTGGAAACACCATATATTTT.

The chain links TRBV27 to TRBJ1-5; D remains unclear. The CDR3 totals 14 residues. CDR1 and CDR2 (germline): MNHEY, SMNVEV (reference sequence). V was cut by 8 bases and J by 9 bases, with 20 bases left in between. For the CDR3, the DNA is TGTGCCAGCGGACTGATAAGGACTGTCAGGCCCCAGCATTTT. This translates into CASGLIRTVRPQHF.

V is TRBV29-1 and J is TRBJ2-1, with TRBD2 identical over 14 bases. The CDR3 has 16 amino acids. Per the germline V gene, CDR1 is SQVTM and CDR2 is ANQGSEA. Trimming cost V 7 bases and J 4 bases; bases outside gene matches: 9. In DNA, the CDR3 is TGCAGCGGGGGGGGACTAGCGGGAGCGCATTACAATGAGCAGTTCTTC. It is translated as CSGGGLAGAHYNEQFF.

This chain joins TRBV29-1 and TRBJ1-2; D gene ambiguous. Germline loops: CDR1 SQVTM, CDR2 ANQGSEA. The germline V and J ends were trimmed by 5 bases and 4 bases, with 17 bases remaining between them. The CDR3 has 14 residues. CDR3 amino acids: CSVQDGNFGYGYTF. In nucleotides, the CDR3 is TGCAGCGTTCAGGACGGGAACTTTGGCTATGGCTACACCTTC. Variable domain in full (rest from reference TRBV29-1 and TRBJ1-2): SAVISQKPSRDICQRGTSLTIQCQVDSQVTMMFWYRQQPGQSLTLIATANQGSEATYESGFVIDKFPISRPNLTFSTLTVSNMSPEDSSIYLCSVQDGNFGYGYTFGSGTRLTVV.

V usage is TRBV9 and J usage is TRBJ2-3; 8 bases align to TRBD2. The CDR3 consists of 16 residues. Germline CDR1 and CDR2: SGDLS and YYNGEE. V lost 0 bases and J lost 4; bases outside the gene matches: 7. The CDR3 DNA reads as TGTGCCAGCAGCGTAGTTGACGGGAGGGCTTCAGATACGCAGTATTTT. It yields the protein CASSVVDGRASDTQYF.

The chain carries TRBV7-3 and TRBJ2-2, with TRBD2 as a possible D gene (5 bases). Germline lookup yields CDR1 SGHTA and CDR2 FQGTGA. V lost 4 bases, J lost 2 bases, and 11 bases lay in between. This CDR3 comprises 15 residues. CDR3 coding DNA: TGTGCCAGCAGCTGGACGGGAACAAACACCGGGGAGCTGTTTTTT. This encodes CASSWTGTNTGELFF.

The chain joins TRBV14 to TRBJ1-2; D uncertain. CDR1 is SGHDN, CDR2 FVKESK, per germline. Trimming shortened V by 0 bases and J by 3 bases, and 8 bases separated the two germline ends. The CDR3 has 14 amino acids. The CDR3, as DNA: TGTGCCAGCAGCCAAGACGGCTCATACTATGGCTACACCTTC. It yields the protein CASSQDGSYYGYTF.

The chain joins TRBV7-9 to TRBJ2-1; D is unresolved. Germline V gene sequence: CDR1 SEHNR, CDR2 FQNEAQ (reference sequence). This CDR3 comprises 15 residues. The germline V and J ends were trimmed by 2 bases and 6 bases, with 14 bases remaining between them. The CDR3 region is CASSLFTIVGNEQFF. The CDR3 bases are TGTGCCAGCAGCTTATTTACAATTGTGGGCAATGAGCAGTTCTTC. Full variable domain (missing parts from reference TRBV7-9 and TRBJ2-1): DTGVSQNPRHKITKRGQNVTFRCDPISEHNRLYWYRQTLGQGPEFLTYFQNEAQLEKSRLLSDRFSAERPKGSFSTLEIQRTEQGDSAMYLCASSLFTIVGNEQFFGPGTRLTVL.

The chain recombines TRBV6-6 with TRBJ2-7; D gene ambiguous. V was trimmed by 2 bases and J by 3 bases, leaving 14 bases between them. This CDR3 comprises 15 residues. Germline assignment: CDR1 MNHNY and CDR2 SVGAGI (reference sequence). Here the CDR3 DNA reads TGTGCCAGCAGTTACGGCGGCCCAGACCTCTACGAGCAGTACTTC. Residues: CASSYGGPDLYEQYF.

The rearrangement joins TRBV7-9 to TRBJ2-3; 7 bases are shared with TRBD2. V lost 5 bases to trimming and J lost 3 bases; unmatched junction nucleotides: 20. The CDR3 sequence is 19 residues long. Germline loops: CDR1 SEHNR, CDR2 FQNEAQ (reference sequence). CDR3 bases: TGTGCCAGCAGCCCGACGGTCTCAGCGGGGAGGGCCTTTACAGATACGCAGTATTTT. Translated: CASSPTVSAGRAFTDTQYF.

This clone was recorded once. The J gene is TRBJ1-2, the V gene TRBV27; D may be TRBD1 (6 bases). Trimming took off 3 bases at V and 3 bases at J, with 14 bases between the two ends. Germline V CDR1 and CDR2: MNHEY, SMNVEV (reference sequence). CDR3 length equals 15 residues. The CDR3 bases are TGTGCCAGCAGTTTGGTGGGGGCCCTGGACTATGGCTACACCTTC. Protein: CASSLVGALDYGYTF.

The J gene is TRBJ2-7, the V gene TRBV19; 7 bases are shared with TRBD1. J was trimmed by 3 bases and V by 6 bases; bases with no gene match: 11. This CDR3 is built from 15 residues. Germline CDR1 LNHDA, CDR2 SQIVND (reference sequence). As DNA, the CDR3 is TGTGCCAGTAGCGCTTTCCGGGACAGCTACTACGAGCAGTACTTC. This encodes CASSAFRDSYYEQYF.

In this sample, this clone turned up a few times. The chain couples TRBV27 to TRBJ1-1; no firm D call. Germline V gene lookup returns CDR1 MNHEY and CDR2 SMNVEV (reference sequence). V lost 10 bases and J 9 bases, leaving 6 bases between the germline ends. CDR3 length: 8 amino acids. CDR3 nucleotide sequence: TGTGCCATCGGGAAAGCTTTCTTT. Protein product: CAIGKAFF.

The chain recombines TRBV5-1 with TRBJ2-7; 10 bases fit TRBD2. The V gene's germline CDR1 is SGHRS and CDR2 YFSETQ. Trimming cost V 3 bases and J 6 bases; bases outside gene matches: 6. The CDR3 totals 14 residues. Written as DNA, the CDR3 is TGCGCCAGCAGCTCCTCCGGGACTAGCGCCGAGCAGTACTTC. Its translation: CASSSSGTSAEQYF.

The V call is TRBV19, the J call TRBJ1-4; no firm D call. Per germline, CDR1 LNHDA and CDR2 SQIVND (reference sequence). Trimming removed 6 bases from V and 8 bases from J, with 13 bases in between. The CDR3 is 13 residues long. CDR3 sequence: CASRGGRSEKLFF. CDR3 coding DNA: TGTGCCAGTAGGGGCGGTAGAAGCGAAAAACTGTTTTTT.

The chain has TRBV19 and TRBJ2-3; perhaps TRBD1 as D (5 bases). The CDR3 is 15 residues long. V was pared by 2 bases and J by 5 bases, with 14 bases between. Germline V CDR1 and CDR2: LNHDA, SQIVND (reference sequence). The CDR3 DNA is TGTGCCAGTAGTATAAAGCTGGGGCGAGGAGATACGCAGTATTTT. Protein product: CASSIKLGRGDTQYF.

The V and J genes are TRBV9 and TRBJ2-2; unclear D gene. Trimming took off 1 base at V and 2 bases at J, with 6 bases between the two ends. Germline values: CDR1 SGDLS, CDR2 YYNGEE. CDR3 size: 14 residues. CDR3 in amino acids: CASSVNLNTGELFF. In nucleotides, the CDR3 is TGTGCCAGCAGCGTAAATCTAAACACCGGGGAGCTGTTTTTT.